This T cell receptor (beta chain) was profiled in a study of shared clonotypes between healthy human individuals. Whole-study results and caveats: Against clonotypes common to all four donors, non-shared ones had lower generation probabilities. Shared clonotypes: roughly 4.5% naive CD4, about 4% naive CD8, under 2.5% memory CD4, approximately 0.37% memory CD8.

Assay: immunoSEQ multiplex PCR; the TCRdb copy retains only in-frame clones and omits some. This table has about 690,000 clones, roughly 88% appearing once. V was clipped by 7 bases and J by 6 bases, with 19 bases between them. CDR1 and CDR2 (germline): LNHDA, SQIVND (reference sequence). The CDR3 has 14 amino acids. The donors, healthy adults who were HIV-negative, had experienced no recent acute infections or vaccinations. The authors combined CD45RO+ cells with CCR7-negative CD45RA+ TemRA cells as CD8 memory. This clone appeared a few times. What it recognizes is unknown. The sequenced sample consisted of memory CD8+ T cells from PBMCs. The subset here: CD45RO+ cells pooled with CCR7-negative TemRA cells. The chain carries TRBV19 and TRBJ2-7; D possibly matches TRBD1 or TRBD2 (5 bases each). This clonotype originated in a man younger than 35 in good health. Some clones in this sample may be carry-over from other donors' samples. The CDR3 region has the DNA TGTGCCAGTAAAGGTGGCGGGCAGGGCCGCGAGCAGTACTTC. Translated, it gives CASKGGGQGREQYF.